Listed below are T cell receptor beta chains from one sample, sequenced in a study of T cell responses to AZD1222 COVID-19 vaccine. Profiling relied on immunoSEQ multiplex PCR, and the TCRdb table lists in-frame clones only, not all of them. The table records about 180,000 clones, 85% to 90% of them present only once. The specimen was peripheral blood, collected 28 days after the second AZD1222 dose. The receptors stem from an adult who received the AZD1222 COVID-19 vaccine. CDR3s include the opening cysteine and the closing phenylalanine or tryptophan. The D gene is left open where the match is weak. Only some rows state a clone size, as once, few, many or a class for expanded clones.

cdr3_aa	cdr3_nt	clone_size	v_call	j_call	d_call
CASSVVNGGYTF	TGTGCCAGCAGCGTAGTGAATGGGGGCTACACCTTC	-	TRBV9	TRBJ1-2	-
CASSLQRTSSGELFF	TGTGCCAGCAGCTTACAGAGGACCTCGTCTGGGGAACTGTTTTTT	once	TRBV11-2	TRBJ1-4	-
CASSPADRSYNEQFF	TGTGCCAGCAGCCCCGCCGACAGGAGTTACAATGAGCAGTTCTTC	-	TRBV6-4	TRBJ2-1	-
CASSLQGNYGYTF	TGTGCCAGCAGCCTACAGGGGAACTATGGCTACACCTTC	once	TRBV5-6	TRBJ1-2	TRBD1
CASSPDPGSNQPQHF	TGTGCCAGCAGCCCCGACCCGGGGAGCAATCAGCCCCAGCATTTT	-	TRBV5-4	TRBJ1-5	-
CASSQGRVNTEAFF	TGTGCCAGCAGCCAAGGCAGAGTGAACACTGAAGCTTTCTTT	-	TRBV3-1/TRBV3-2	TRBJ1-1	-
CSVGQGYEKLFF	TGCAGCGTTGGACAGGGATATGAAAAACTGTTTTTT	few	TRBV29-1	TRBJ1-4	TRBD1
CSASPNYGYTF	TGCAGTGCTAGCCCTAACTATGGCTACACCTTC	-	TRBV20-1	TRBJ1-2	-
CASSHSGEEADTQYF	TGTGCCAGCAGCCATAGCGGGGAAGAGGCAGATACGCAGTATTTT	-	TRBV7-8	TRBJ2-3	TRBD2
CASRQGAYGYTF	TGTGCCAGCAGACAGGGGGCCTATGGCTACACCTTC	-	TRBV2	TRBJ1-2	TRBD1
CASSLRRDYGYTF	TGTGCCAGCAGTTTAAGGCGGGACTATGGCTACACCTTC	-	TRBV12-3/TRBV12-4	TRBJ1-2	-
CASRKQGADEQYF	TGTGCCAGTAGGAAACAGGGGGCGGACGAGCAGTACTTC	-	TRBV19	TRBJ2-7	TRBD1
CATSGTGQGDEETQYF	TGTGCCACCAGTGGGACGGGACAGGGAGACGAAGAGACCCAGTACTTC	-	TRBV24-1	TRBJ2-5	TRBD1
CSVVKTLRETQYF	TGCAGCGTTGTAAAAACCCTCCGAGAGACCCAGTACTTC	-	TRBV29-1	TRBJ2-5	-
CASSLGQFSNQPQHF	TGTGCCAGCAGCTTAGGACAGTTTAGCAATCAGCCCCAGCATTTT	few	TRBV11-2	TRBJ1-5	-
CASSARGMGGTEAFF	TGTGCCAGCAGCGCGCGAGGGATGGGAGGCACTGAAGCTTTCTTT	-	TRBV7-9	TRBJ1-1	-
CASSFSGGATDTQYF	TGTGCCAGCAGCTTTAGCGGGGGGGCCACAGATACGCAGTATTTT	-	TRBV7-3	TRBJ2-3	TRBD2
CAWRGTGRSYNSPLHF	TGTGCCTGGAGGGGGACAGGTCGCTCCTATAATTCACCCCTCCACTTT	-	TRBV30	TRBJ1-6	TRBD1
CATSDPTGGDLQFF	TGTGCCACCAGTGACCCGACAGGGGGGGACCTCCAGTTCTTC	-	TRBV24-1	TRBJ2-1	TRBD1
CASSLQGDYGYTF	TGTGCCAGCAGCCTACAGGGGGACTATGGCTACACCTTC	-	TRBV6-8	TRBJ1-2	TRBD1
CASSQRGGADTQYF	TGTGCCAGTAGTCAACGGGGGGGGGCAGATACGCAGTATTTT	-	TRBV19	TRBJ2-3	TRBD2
CASSPWTGGPGELFF	TGTGCCAGCAGCCCATGGACCGGGGGGCCCGGGGAGCTGTTTTTT	-	TRBV3-1/TRBV3-2	TRBJ2-2	-
CASSEGGTGHIDTQYF	TGTGCCAGTAGTGAAGGGGGGACAGGTCATATAGATACGCAGTATTTT	-	TRBV19	TRBJ2-3	TRBD1
CASSSRTGGNTIYF	TGCGCCAGCAGCTCTAGGACAGGGGGTAACACCATATATTTT	-	TRBV5-1	TRBJ1-3	TRBD1